Shown below are 20 T cell receptor beta chains from a single sample sequenced in a study of CD8 T cells in Susac syndrome. Reverse transcription of roughly 0.45 to 1 ug RNA was performed with random hexamers. TCRdb itself ran the immunoSEQ multiplex PCR reads through MiXCR, one entry per CDR3 protein. Of about 110,000 distinct CDR3 sequences listed, roughly 95% are singletons. The sequenced sample was CD4+ T cells from PBMCs. The receptors come from a human donor in good health.

The CDR3 here is CASRPQGAGQPQHF. The CDR3 DNA reads as TGTGCCAGCCGACCCCAGGGGGCCGGGCAGCCCCAGCATTTT. The chain carries TRBV6-5 and TRBJ1-5; TRBD1 matches at 8 bases. V trimming: 8 bases; J trimming: 7 bases; junction bases outside the gene matches: 10. CDR1 MNHEY and CDR2 SVGAGI come from the germline V gene. The CDR3 sequence is 14 residues long.

This chain connects TRBV6-5 to TRBJ2-1; D perhaps matches TRBD1 (5 bases). Germline V gene sequence: CDR1 MNHEY, CDR2 SVGAGI. Trimming stripped 0 bases from V and 2 bases from J, with 8 bases between. CDR3 size: 15 residues. CDR3 nucleotide sequence: TGTGCCAGCAGTTACTCGAAGGGGACCTACAATGAGCAGTTCTTC. Translated: CASSYSKGTYNEQFF.

This clonotype showed up just once. The chain employs TRBV7-9 and TRBJ1-1; D is unresolved. Germline V gene sequence: CDR1 SEHNR, CDR2 FQNEAQ (reference sequence). The CDR3 consists of 16 residues. Trimming removed 5 bases from V and 1 base from J, with 17 bases in between. The CDR3 coding sequence is TGTGCCAGCAGCCAACCGCTTGACGGAACGAACACTGAAGCTTTCTTT. Its translation is CASSQPLDGTNTEAFF.

This rearrangement joins TRBV7-9 to TRBJ1-1, with 9 bases that match TRBD1. The CDR3 extends over 13 amino acids. Trimming removed 0 bases from V and 10 bases from J; junction bases left unmatched: 3. Germline assignment: CDR1 SEHNR and CDR2 FQNEAQ (reference sequence). The DNA of the CDR3 is TGTGCCAGCAGCTTAGCGGGGACAGGGCCAGCTTTCTTT. Its protein product is CASSLAGTGPAFF.

This clonotype was counted once. The chain joins TRBV29-1 to TRBJ1-1; possibly TRBD1 for D (6 bases). Trimming left V 4 bases short and J 6 bases short, with 15 bases between. Germline V gene lookup returns CDR1 SQVTM and CDR2 ANQGSEA. This CDR3 contains 13 residues. CDR3 sequence (DNA): TGCAGCGTTGCTCAGGGGAGGTCGGCTGAAGCTTTCTTT. Translation gives CSVAQGRSAEAFF.

The chain links TRBV15 to TRBJ2-7; 7 bases fit TRBD1. Germline V gene sequence: CDR1 LNHNV, CDR2 YYDKDF (reference sequence). Losses at the gene ends were 0 bases for V and 3 bases for J; bases not matched to a gene: 5. There are 15 residues in the CDR3. This chain's CDR3 is CATSRDRRQGYEQYF. CDR3 bases: TGTGCCACCAGCAGAGATAGGAGACAGGGCTACGAGCAGTACTTC.

The chain has TRBV6-1 and TRBJ2-6; 8 positions match TRBD2. V was clipped by 6 bases and J by 0 bases; unmatched bases: 7. CDR1 is MNHNS and CDR2 is SASEGT in the germline V gene. The CDR3 is 17 amino acids. CDR3 DNA: TGTGCCAGCAGGGTTAGCGGGACAAACTCTGGGGCCAACGTCCTGACTTTC. Its translation is CASRVSGTNSGANVLTF.

Only a few counts were recorded for this clonotype. The chain links TRBV30 to TRBJ2-5, with a possible D match to TRBD2 (6 bases). The CDR3 length is 12 residues. Trimming took off 4 bases at V and 11 bases at J, with 17 bases between the two ends. CDR1 and CDR2 from the germline V gene are GTSNPN and SVGIG (reference sequence). The CDR3 spells CAWTTLGGVQYF. Here the CDR3 DNA reads TGTGCCTGGACTACTTTGGGGGGTGTACAGTACTTC.

This sequence joins TRBV4-3 and TRBJ1-2, with TRBD1 matching 8 bases. J lost 7 bases, V lost 0 bases, and 7 bases had no gene match. Looked up from germline, CDR1 is LGHNA and CDR2 is YSLEER. The CDR3 contains 15 residues. CDR3 sequence reads: CASSQDWTGTCGYTF. The DNA for the CDR3 is TGCGCCAGCAGCCAAGACTGGACAGGGACCTGTGGCTACACCTTC.

The genes are TRBV12-3 or TRBV12-4 and TRBJ2-7, with 11 bases aligning to TRBD2. This CDR3 is 18 amino acids long. V dropped 3 bases and J dropped 5; count of bases not matched to a gene: 15. CDR3 protein: CASSFSPPSGRTRNEQYF. The CDR3 DNA sequence: TGTGCCAGCAGTTTTTCACCCCCTAGCGGGAGGACGAGGAACGAGCAGTACTTC.

The chain uses TRBV7-9 and TRBJ2-3; possible D gene TRBD1, 5 bases. The CDR3 runs 12 residues. V was trimmed by 5 bases and J by 6 bases, leaving 9 bases between them. The germline V gene encodes CDR1 SEHNR and CDR2 FQNEAQ (reference sequence). The DNA of the CDR3 is TGTGCCAGCAGCCAGAAGGGGGATACGCAGTATTTT. It codes for CASSQKGDTQYF.

The chain uses TRBV3-1 and TRBJ2-2; D is perhaps TRBD2 (5 bases). Germline V gene sequence: CDR1 LGHDT, CDR2 YNNKEL (reference sequence). Deletions cut 0 bases from V and 7 bases from J, with 9 bases between. The CDR3 covers 14 residues. DNA of the CDR3: TGTGCCAGCAGCCAAGAGAGCGGCGACGGGGAGCTGTTTTTT. Its protein is CASSQESGDGELFF.

This clonotype was picked up one time. The rearrangement uses TRBV28 and TRBJ2-5, with 7 bases fitting TRBD1. Germline V lookup: CDR1 MDHEN, CDR2 SYDVKM. This CDR3 is 13 amino acids long. V was clipped by 6 bases and J by 1 base; unmatched bases: 2. The CDR3: CASRRGLQETQYF. CDR3 bases: TGTGCCAGCAGGAGGGGGCTCCAAGAGACCCAGTACTTC.

The chain links TRBV29-1 to TRBJ1-2; TRBD1 matches at 12 bases. V trimming: 7 bases; J trimming: 8 bases; junction bases outside the gene matches: 14. Germline V gives CDR1 SQVTM, CDR2 ANQGSEA. CDR3 length equals 15 residues. CDR3 DNA sequence: TGCAGCGCCGAAAACCGGGACAGGGGGCAGAGAGGCTACACCTTC. This sequence encodes CSAENRDRGQRGYTF.

The chain links TRBV4-1 to TRBJ2-7; the match to TRBD2 covers 9 bases. After removal of 1 base from V and 3 bases from J, the junction contained 16 bases not matched to a gene. The CDR3 contains 19 residues. The germline V gene encodes CDR1 MGHRA and CDR2 YSYEKL. As DNA, the CDR3 is TGCGCCAGCAGCCAAGCTACTAGCGGGCTCACTTCTAAAGACTACGAGCAGTACTTC. The encoded protein is CASSQATSGLTSKDYEQYF.

The chain uses TRBV29-1 and TRBJ2-6; TRBD1 might be the D (5 bases). The CDR3 has 15 amino acids. The V and J ends lost 3 bases and 1 base respectively, with 10 bases between them. Per germline, CDR1 SQVTM and CDR2 ANQGSEA. The CDR3 sequence: CSVELQASGANVLTF. The CDR3 DNA sequence: TGCAGCGTTGAGTTACAGGCGTCTGGGGCCAACGTCCTGACTTTC.

The chain has TRBV28 and TRBJ2-1, with D maybe TRBD1 (6 bases). CDR1 and CDR2 from the germline V gene are MDHEN and SYDVKM. V gave up 5 bases and J gave up 4 bases, with 6 bases separating them. The CDR3 has 12 amino acids. The CDR3 here is CASSRGYNEQFF. CDR3 DNA sequence: TGTGCCAGCAGTAGGGGGTACAATGAGCAGTTCTTC.

The V and J genes are TRBV29-1 and TRBJ2-6, with D unclear. Trimming removed 4 bases from V and 0 bases from J, with 13 bases in between. CDR1 is SQVTM and CDR2 is ANQGSEA in the germline V gene. This CDR3 is built from 16 residues. DNA of the CDR3: TGCAGCGTTGGGTTTAGCAGGAACTCTGGGGCCAACGTCCTGACTTTC. It specifies CSVGFSRNSGANVLTF. Full variable domain (rest looked up from reference TRBV29-1 and TRBJ2-6): SAVISQKPSRDICQRGTSLTIQCQVDSQVTMMFWYRQQPGQSLTLIATANQGSEATYESGFVIDKFPISRPNLTFSTLTVSNMSPEDSSIYLCSVGFSRNSGANVLTFGAGSRLTVL.

V usage is TRBV4-1 and J usage is TRBJ2-7; D is possibly TRBD1 or TRBD2 (5 bases each). With 3 bases removed from V and 5 bases from J, the gap between germline ends came to 11 bases. The CDR3 has 13 residues. CDR1 MGHRA and CDR2 YSYEKL come from the germline V gene. DNA of the CDR3: TGCGCCAGCAGCCAGGATCCGGGACACGAGCAGTACTTC. It translates to CASSQDPGHEQYF.

The chain couples TRBV20-1 to TRBJ2-5; 8 bases map to TRBD2. This CDR3 comprises 15 residues. CDR1 is DFQATT, CDR2 SNEGSKA, per germline (reference sequence). V gave up 4 bases and J gave up 4 bases; unmatched junction bases: 11. The CDR3 here is CSANPGLGVAETQYF. The CDR3 coding sequence is TGCAGTGCTAACCCGGGACTAGGGGTTGCAGAGACCCAGTACTTC.